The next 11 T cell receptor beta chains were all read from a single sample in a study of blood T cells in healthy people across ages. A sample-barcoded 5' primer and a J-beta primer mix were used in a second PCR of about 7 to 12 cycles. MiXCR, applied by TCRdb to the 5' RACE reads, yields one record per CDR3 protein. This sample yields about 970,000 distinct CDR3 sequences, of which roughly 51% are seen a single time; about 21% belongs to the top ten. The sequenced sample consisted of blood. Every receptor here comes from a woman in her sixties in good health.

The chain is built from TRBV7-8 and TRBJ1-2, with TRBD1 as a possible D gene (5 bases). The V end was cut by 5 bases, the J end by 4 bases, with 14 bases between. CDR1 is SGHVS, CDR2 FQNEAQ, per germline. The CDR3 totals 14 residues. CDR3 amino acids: CASSTRGASYGYTF. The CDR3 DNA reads TGTGCCAGCAGCACCCGTGGGGCGAGCTATGGCTACACCTTC. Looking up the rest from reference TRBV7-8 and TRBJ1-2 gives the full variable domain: GAGVSQSPRYKVAKRGQDVALRCDPISGHVSLFWYQQALGQGPEFLTYFQNEAQLDKSGLPSDRFFAERPEGSVSTLKIQRTQQEDSAVYLCASSTRGASYGYTFGSGTRLTVV.

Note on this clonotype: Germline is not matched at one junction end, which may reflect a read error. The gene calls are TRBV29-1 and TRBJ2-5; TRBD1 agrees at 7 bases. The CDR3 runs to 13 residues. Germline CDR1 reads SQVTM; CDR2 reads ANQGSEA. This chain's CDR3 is CSAEDRDQETQYF. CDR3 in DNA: TGCAGCGCTGAAGACAGGGACCAAGAGACCCAGTACTTC.

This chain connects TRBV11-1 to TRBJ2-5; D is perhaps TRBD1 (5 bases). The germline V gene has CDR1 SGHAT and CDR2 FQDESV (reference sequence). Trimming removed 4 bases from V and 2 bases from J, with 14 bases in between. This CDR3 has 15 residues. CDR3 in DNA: TGTGCCAGCAGCTCCGCCGACAGATGGCAAGAGACCCAGTACTTC. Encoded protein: CASSSADRWQETQYF.

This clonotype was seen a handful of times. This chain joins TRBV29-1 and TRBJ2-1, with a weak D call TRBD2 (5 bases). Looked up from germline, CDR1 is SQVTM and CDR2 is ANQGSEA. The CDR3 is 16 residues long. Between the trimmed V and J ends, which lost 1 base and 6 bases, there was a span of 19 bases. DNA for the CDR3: TGCAGCGTTGAAGGTCGAGCGGAACGTCCCCGCAATGAGCAGTTCTTC. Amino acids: CSVEGRAERPRNEQFF.

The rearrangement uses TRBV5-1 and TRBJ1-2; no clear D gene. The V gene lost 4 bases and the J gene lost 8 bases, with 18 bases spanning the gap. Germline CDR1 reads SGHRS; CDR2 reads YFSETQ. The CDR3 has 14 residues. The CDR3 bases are TGCGCCAGCAGCCCCCACGGAATGTCAGACGGCTACACCTTC. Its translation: CASSPHGMSDGYTF.

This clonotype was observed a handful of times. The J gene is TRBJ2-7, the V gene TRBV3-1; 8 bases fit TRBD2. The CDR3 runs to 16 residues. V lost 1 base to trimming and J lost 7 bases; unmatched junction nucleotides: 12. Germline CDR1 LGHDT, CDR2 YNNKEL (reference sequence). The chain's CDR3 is CASSQGLSGRGEEQYF. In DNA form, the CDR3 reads TGTGCCAGCAGCCAAGGTCTCAGCGGGAGAGGGGAGGAGCAGTACTTC.

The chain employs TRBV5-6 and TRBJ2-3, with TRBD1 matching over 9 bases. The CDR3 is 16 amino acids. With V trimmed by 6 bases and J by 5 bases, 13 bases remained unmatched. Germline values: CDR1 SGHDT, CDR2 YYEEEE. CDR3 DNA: TGTGCCAGCAAACCCCTGGGGACAGGGATGGAAGATACGCAGTATTTT. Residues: CASKPLGTGMEDTQYF.

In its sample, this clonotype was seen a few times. Here the CDR3 reads CSAPRTSGAYNEQFF. CDR3 sequence (DNA): TGCAGTGCTCCAAGGACTAGCGGGGCCTACAATGAGCAGTTCTTC. The chain joins TRBV20-1 to TRBJ2-1, with 12 positions matching TRBD2. The CDR3 is 15 amino acids. J gave up 2 bases and V 5 bases, and 4 bases lay outside the gene matches. Per the germline V gene, CDR1 is DFQATT and CDR2 is SNEGSKA (reference sequence).

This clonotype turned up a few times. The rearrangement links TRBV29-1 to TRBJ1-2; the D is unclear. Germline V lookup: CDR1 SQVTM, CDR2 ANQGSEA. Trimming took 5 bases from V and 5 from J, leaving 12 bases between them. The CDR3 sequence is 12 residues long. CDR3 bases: TGCAGCGTTACACCGGGTCGATATGGCTACACCTTC. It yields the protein CSVTPGRYGYTF.

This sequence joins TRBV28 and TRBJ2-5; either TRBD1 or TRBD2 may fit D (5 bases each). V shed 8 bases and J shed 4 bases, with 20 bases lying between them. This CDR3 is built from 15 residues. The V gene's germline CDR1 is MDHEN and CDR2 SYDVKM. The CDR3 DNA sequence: TGTGCCAGCCCCCCACTTCAGGGAGCCCTAGAGACCCAGTACTTC. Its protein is CASPPLQGALETQYF.

CDR3 DNA sequence: TGTGCTTCGTCTGGACTAGATCGCGAGCAGTACTTC. Translation gives CASSGLDREQYF. The rearrangement links TRBV12-3 or TRBV12-4 to TRBJ2-5, with 7 bases matching TRBD2. The J call may not be correct, given that the DNA end is closer to TRBJ2-7. The CDR3 runs to 12 residues.